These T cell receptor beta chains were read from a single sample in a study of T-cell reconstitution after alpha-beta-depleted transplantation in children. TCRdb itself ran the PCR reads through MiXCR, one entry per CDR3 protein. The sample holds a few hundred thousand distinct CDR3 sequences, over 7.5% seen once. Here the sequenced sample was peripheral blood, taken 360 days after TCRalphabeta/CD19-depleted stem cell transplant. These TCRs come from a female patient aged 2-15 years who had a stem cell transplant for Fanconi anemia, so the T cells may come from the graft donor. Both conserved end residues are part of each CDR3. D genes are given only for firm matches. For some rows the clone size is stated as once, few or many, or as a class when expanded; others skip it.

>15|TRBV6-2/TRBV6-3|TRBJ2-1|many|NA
CASGRGASLDNEQFF
TGTGCCAGCGGGAGAGGGGCCAGCCTTGACAATGAGCAGTTCTTC
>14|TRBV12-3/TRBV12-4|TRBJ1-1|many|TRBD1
CASSLQGAVTEAFF
TGTGCCAGCAGTTTGCAGGGGGCTGTCACTGAAGCTTTCTTT
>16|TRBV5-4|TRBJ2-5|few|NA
CASSLGRVRSGETQYF
TGTGCCAGCAGCTTGGGTCGGGTACGGTCGGGAGAGACCCAGTACTTC
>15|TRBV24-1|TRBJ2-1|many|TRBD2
CATSTSGGAYNEQFF
TGTGCCACCAGTACTAGCGGGGGGGCTTACAATGAGCAGTTCTTC
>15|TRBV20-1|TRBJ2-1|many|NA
CSARVGGMAGNEQFF
TGCAGTGCTAGAGTGGGTGGAATGGCGGGCAATGAGCAGTTCTTC
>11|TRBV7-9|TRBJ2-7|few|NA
CASRTNYEQYF
TGTGCCAGCAGGACTAACTACGAGCAGTACTTC
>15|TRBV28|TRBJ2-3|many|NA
CASFPGHVLTDTQYF
TGTGCCAGCTTCCCCGGACACGTCCTCACAGATACGCAGTATTTT
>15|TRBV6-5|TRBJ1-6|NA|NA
CASSYSSLLNSPLHF
TGTGCCAGCAGTTACTCGAGTCTCTTGAATTCACCCCTCCACTTT
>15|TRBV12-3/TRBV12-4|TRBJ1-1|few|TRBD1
CASSPGDRGDTEAFF
TGTGCCAGCAGTCCCGGGGACAGGGGGGATACTGAAGCTTTCTTT
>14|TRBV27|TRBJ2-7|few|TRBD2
CASSFSGSPYEQYF
TGTGCCAGCAGTTTTAGCGGGAGTCCCTACGAGCAGTACTTC
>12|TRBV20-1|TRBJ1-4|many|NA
CSARAPNEKLFF
TGCAGTGCTAGGGCCCCTAATGAAAAACTGTTTTTT
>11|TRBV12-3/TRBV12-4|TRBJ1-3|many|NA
CASSLRGGVNF
TGTGCCAGCAGTTTGAGGGGGGGGGTAAATTTT
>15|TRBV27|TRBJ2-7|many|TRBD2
CASSSWTSGTYEQYF
TGTGCCAGCAGTTCTTGGACTAGCGGAACTTACGAGCAGTACTTC
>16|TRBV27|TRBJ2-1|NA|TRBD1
CASNRQGGAIQNEQFF
TGTGCCAGCAACCGACAGGGGGGGGCGATTCAGAATGAGCAGTTCTTC
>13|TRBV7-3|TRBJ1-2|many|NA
CASSLTGMDGYTF
TGTGCCAGCAGCTTAACAGGGATGGATGGCTACACCTTC
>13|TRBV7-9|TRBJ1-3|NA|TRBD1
CAGVQGAGNTIYF
TGTGCCGGAGTGCAGGGGGCTGGAAACACCATATATTTT
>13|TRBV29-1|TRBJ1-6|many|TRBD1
CSVRTGEGSPLHF
TGCAGCGTTAGAACAGGGGAAGGGTCACCCCTCCACTTT
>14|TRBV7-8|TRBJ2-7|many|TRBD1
CASSLAGDRGLRYF
TGTGCCAGCAGCTTAGCTGGGGACAGGGGTTTACGATACTTC
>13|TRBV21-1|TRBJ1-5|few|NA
CAWQGQGGQPQHF
TGTGCCTGGCAAGGACAGGGCGGCCAGCCCCAGCATTTT
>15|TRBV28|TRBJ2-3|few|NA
CASSRDIASTDTQYF
TGTGCCAGCAGTCGGGACATTGCTAGCACAGATACGCAGTATTTT
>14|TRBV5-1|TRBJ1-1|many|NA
CASSFSTPNTEAFF
TGCGCCAGCAGCTTCAGCACACCAAACACTGAAGCTTTCTTT
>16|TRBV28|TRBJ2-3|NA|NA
CASRTTTPRGTDTQYF
TGTGCCAGCAGAACCACGACACCCAGGGGAACAGATACGCAGTATTTT
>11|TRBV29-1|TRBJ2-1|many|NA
CSVQGRDEQFF
TGCAGCGTGCAGGGCCGCGATGAGCAGTTCTTC
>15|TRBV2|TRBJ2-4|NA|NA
CASTESVLAKNIQYF
TGTGCCAGCACCGAAAGCGTGTTAGCCAAAAACATTCAGTACTTC